The 31 T cell receptor beta chains reported below all come from one sample, sequenced in a study of blood T cells in healthy people across ages. It was with a sample-barcoded 5' primer and a J-beta primer mix that a second PCR of about 6 to 11 cycles was run. TCRdb passed the 5' RACE reads through MiXCR, listing each CDR3 protein once. The sample has 1.5 million to 2 million distinct CDR3 sequences, 28% seen once. The sample was blood. These receptors were obtained from a woman younger than 45 in good health.

The count of this clonotype is one. In DNA form, the CDR3 reads TGTGCCAGCAGCTATAGTGGGGTGAGAAACACCATATATTTT. This gives the protein CASSYSGVRNTIYF. The chain is built from TRBV7-2 and TRBJ1-3, with D unclear. V lost 4 bases, J lost 5 bases, and 12 bases lay in between. Germline V gene data show CDR1 as SGHTA and CDR2 as FQGNSA. This CDR3 is 14 amino acids long.

This chain links TRBV5-8 with TRBJ2-3, with a tentative D call TRBD2 (6 bases). The CDR3 contains 15 residues. The V gene lost 3 bases and the J gene lost 0 bases, with 11 bases spanning the gap. CDR1 and CDR2 (germline): SGHTS, YDEGEE. As DNA, the CDR3 is TGTGCCAGCAGCTGGGTAGGACTAAGCACAGATACGCAGTATTTT. Translation: CASSWVGLSTDTQYF.

This clonotype appeared many times. The rearrangement joins TRBV28 to TRBJ2-3, with a weak D call TRBD1 (5 bases). Per germline, CDR1 MDHEN and CDR2 SYDVKM. This CDR3 contains 11 residues. V was cut by 7 bases and J by 11 bases, with 13 bases left in between. The CDR3 protein is CASNWGRLQYF. As DNA, the CDR3 is TGTGCCAGCAATTGGGGCCGCTTGCAGTATTTT.

Ten or more counts support this clonotype. J is TRBJ2-7 and V is TRBV29-1, with 14 bases aligning to TRBD2. The ends lost 7 bases at V and 3 bases at J; junction bases unmatched: 2. The germline CDR1 and CDR2 sequences are SQVTM and ANQGSEA. The CDR3 has 13 amino acids. CDR3 nucleotides: TGCAGCGCCGGACTAGCGGGAGGCTACGAGCAGTACTTC. Amino acids: CSAGLAGGYEQYF.

This chain links TRBV5-1 with TRBJ2-3, with 9 nucleotides matching TRBD2. V lost 4 bases, J lost 2 bases, and 11 bases stayed unmatched. Germline values: CDR1 SGHRS, CDR2 YFSETQ. This CDR3 region has 17 residues. DNA of the CDR3: TGCGCCAGCAGCCGTAGCGGGGGCCCAAGCCTCACAGATACGCAGTATTTT. Protein: CASSRSGGPSLTDTQYF.

The gene calls are TRBV15 and TRBJ2-5; D gene ambiguous. The length of the CDR3 is 14 residues. V lost 0 bases and J lost 3, with 8 bases in between. Germline assignment: CDR1 LNHNV and CDR2 YYDKDF (reference sequence). The CDR3 here is CATSREPKEETQYF. The CDR3 nucleotides are TGTGCCACCAGCAGAGAACCAAAAGAAGAGACCCAGTACTTC.

This clonotype was picked up a small number of times. This chain uses TRBV20-1 with TRBJ2-3; 16 bases line up with TRBD2. The trim removed 5 bases at V and 0 bases at J, leaving 20 bases unmatched. CDR1 is DFQATT and CDR2 is SNEGSKA in the germline V gene (reference sequence). The CDR3 has 22 amino acids. In nucleotides, the CDR3 is TGCAGTGCTGGGACGGATTGGGCGGGACTAGCGGGAGGGCCGTTTAGCACAGATACGCAGTATTTT. It codes for CSAGTDWAGLAGGPFSTDTQYF.

This clonotype was seen more than once but under ten times. CDR3 sequence reads: CSARDNGLAGGNNEQFF. DNA of the CDR3: TGCAGTGCTAGAGATAACGGTCTAGCGGGGGGAAACAATGAGCAGTTCTTC. V usage is TRBV20-1 and J usage is TRBJ2-1; TRBD2 matches at 11 bases. After removal of 0 bases from V and 5 bases from J, the junction contained 9 bases not matched to a gene. The CDR3 totals 17 residues. Per germline, CDR1 DFQATT and CDR2 SNEGSKA (reference sequence).

The CDR3 protein is CASTRQGGFYNEQFF. The CDR3 DNA reads as TGTGCCAGCACCAGACAGGGCGGATTCTACAATGAGCAGTTCTTC. The rearrangement joins TRBV27 to TRBJ2-1; 7 bases agree with TRBD1. V was pared by 7 bases and J by 3 bases, with 9 bases of the junction left unmatched. The CDR3 extends over 15 amino acids. CDR1 and CDR2 from the germline V gene are MNHEY and SMNVEV (reference sequence).

There are a few counts of this clonotype. The junction and the germline gene differ at one end; a read error may be behind it. This chain joins TRBV5-5 and TRBJ2-5; tentatively, D is TRBD1 or TRBD2 (5 bases each). CDR1 and CDR2 from the germline V gene are SGHKS and YYEKEE (reference sequence). The CDR3 is 15 residues long. The chain's CDR3 is CACSLEQGPVETQYF. As DNA, the CDR3 is TGTGCCTGCAGCTTGGAGCAGGGACCAGTAGAGACCCAGTACTTC.

On this clonotype itself: Being one base from a much bigger clone, this may be a read error. This sequence joins TRBV28 and TRBJ2-5, with 9 bases lining up with TRBD1. Germline V lookup: CDR1 MDHEN, CDR2 SYDVKM. J was trimmed by 2 bases and V by 11 bases; bases with no gene match: 12. The CDR3 totals 15 residues. The DNA of the CDR3 is TGTGCCGGCAACCGACGGGGGACAGGGCAAGAGACCCAGTACTTC. It translates to CAGNRRGTGQETQYF.

The chain carries TRBV6-1 and TRBJ2-1; 7 bases agree with TRBD1. Per germline, CDR1 MNHNS and CDR2 SASEGT. This CDR3 region has 15 residues. V shed 4 bases and J 3 bases; nucleotides not matched to a gene: 6. The CDR3 spells CASSGRGPIYNEQFF. CDR3 DNA sequence: TGTGCCAGCAGTGGAAGGGGGCCCATCTACAATGAGCAGTTCTTC.

This clonotype was observed a few times. The chain is built from TRBV20-1 and TRBJ1-2; perhaps TRBD1 as D (5 bases). Trimming removed 0 bases at V and 6 bases at J, with 17 bases between. The CDR3 has 15 residues. Germline assignment: CDR1 DFQATT and CDR2 SNEGSKA (reference sequence). CDR3 sequence (DNA): TGCAGTGCTAGAGATCTCCGCCAGGGAAGAGATGGCTACACCTTC. Protein: CSARDLRQGRDGYTF.

This clonotype was observed a handful of times. The rearrangement uses TRBV4-2 and TRBJ1-6, with D tentatively TRBD1 (6 bases). V lost 4 bases and J lost 9, with 19 bases in between. Germline lookup yields CDR1 LGHNA and CDR2 YNFKEQ. There are 16 residues in the CDR3. The CDR3 sequence is CASSRDYGRGRSPLHF. CDR3 in DNA: TGTGCCAGCAGCCGAGATTATGGCAGGGGACGTTCACCCCTCCACTTT.

In this sample, this clonotype turned up a few times. V and J are TRBV11-2 and TRBJ2-1; D is possibly TRBD2 (6 bases). The CDR3 covers 18 residues. Trimming left V 6 bases short and J 4 bases short, with 25 bases between. Germline CDR1 reads SGHAT; CDR2 reads FQNNGV. CDR3 loop: CASRTYGLPTGDYNEQFF. In nucleotides, the CDR3 is TGTGCCAGCAGGACCTATGGTCTCCCGACGGGGGATTACAATGAGCAGTTCTTC.

The gene calls are TRBV5-1 and TRBJ2-6, with 9 bases matching TRBD1. The CDR3 is made up of 17 amino acids. Trimming removed 4 bases from V and 3 bases from J; junction bases left unmatched: 8. In germline, CDR1 is SGHRS, CDR2 YFSETQ. The CDR3 spells CASSQDRTGVGANVLTF. CDR3 in DNA: TGCGCCAGCAGCCAGGACCGGACAGGGGTTGGGGCCAACGTCCTGACTTTC.

V gene TRBV29-1 combines with J gene TRBJ2-7, with D hard to call. CDR1 and CDR2 (germline): SQVTM, ANQGSEA. V gave up 7 bases and J gave up 2 bases, with 18 bases separating them. The CDR3 covers 14 residues. The CDR3 spells CSANRGQGPYEQYF. In nucleotides, the CDR3 is TGCAGCGCCAACCGAGGCCAAGGACCCTACGAGCAGTACTTC.

This clonotype was seen only a few times. The rearrangement uses TRBV28 and TRBJ2-7; TRBD1 might be the D (6 bases). This CDR3 comprises 15 residues. V lost 5 bases and J lost 5, with 19 bases in between. Per the germline V gene, CDR1 is MDHEN and CDR2 is SYDVKM. CDR3 DNA sequence: TGTGCCAGCAGTGTAGTGGGGCAGGGGAGTAACGAGCAGTACTTC. Translated, it gives CASSVVGQGSNEQYF.

As to this clonotype: Its ends do not fully match the called genes, so a read error is possible. The rearrangement joins TRBV7-2 to TRBJ2-5, with unresolved D. The CDR3 is 10 residues long. Germline V lookup: CDR1 SGHTA, CDR2 FQGNSA. The CDR3 region is CRTWRETQYF. Here the CDR3 DNA reads TGCAGGACCTGGAGAGAGACCCAGTACTTC.

The CDR3 region is CASSAGEGRNYGYTF. The CDR3 DNA reads TGTGCCAGCAGCGCCGGGGAGGGGCGGAACTATGGCTACACCTTC. V usage is TRBV4-2 and J usage is TRBJ1-2, with a weak D call TRBD1 (5 bases). The germline CDR1 and CDR2 sequences are LGHNA and YNFKEQ. Trimming left V 5 bases short and J 2 bases short, with 15 bases between. The CDR3 length is 15 residues.

The rearrangement links TRBV27 to TRBJ1-2, with 9 positions matching TRBD1. The V segment lost 5 bases and the J segment 13 bases; nucleotides outside the gene matches: 5. The germline V gene has CDR1 MNHEY and CDR2 SMNVEV (reference sequence). CDR3 length: 11 residues. CDR3: CASSPGQGCTF. The CDR3 DNA sequence: TGTGCCAGCAGTCCGGGACAGGGATGCACCTTC.

This clonotype was detected many times. V usage is TRBV10-2 and J usage is TRBJ1-2, with D perhaps matching TRBD1 (5 bases). In germline, CDR1 is WSHSY, CDR2 SAAADI. This CDR3 has 14 amino acids. V shed 2 bases and J shed 2 bases, with 9 bases lying between them. The CDR3 region has the DNA TGCGCCAGCAGTGAGGGGCGGGGGAACTATGGCTACACCTTC. Translation: CASSEGRGNYGYTF.

Note on this clonotype: One base away lies a much larger clone, so this may be a sequencing read error. V gene TRBV4-1 combines with J gene TRBJ2-5; 8 bases agree with TRBD1. The CDR3 contains 14 residues. V lost 5 bases, J lost 5 bases, and 7 bases stayed unmatched. Per the germline V gene, CDR1 is MGHRA and CDR2 is YSYEKL. CDR3 nucleotides: TGCGCCAGCAGCGAGGTTACAGGGGGGGAGACCCAGTACTTC. It is translated as CASSEVTGGETQYF.

The genes are TRBV6-2 or TRBV6-3 and TRBJ2-5, with 9 nucleotides matching TRBD2. Germline trimming cut 2 bases from V and 1 base from J; bases unmatched to any gene: 5. CDR1 and CDR2 from the germline V gene are MNHEY and SVGEGT. CDR3 length: 16 residues. The CDR3 DNA reads TGTGCCAGCAGTTACCCGACTAGCGGCCTCCAAGAGACCCAGTACTTC. This gives the protein CASSYPTSGLQETQYF.

This clonotype has just a few counts. The chain joins TRBV6-2 or TRBV6-3 to TRBJ2-7; D is unclear. CDR3 length: 17 amino acids. CDR1 and CDR2 (germline): MNHEY, SVGEGT. With 2 bases removed from V and 0 bases from J, the gap between germline ends came to 17 bases. The CDR3 DNA sequence: TGTGCCAGCAGTTACCCCGTCGGGCGAAGGAGCTCCTACGAGCAGTACTTC. It codes for CASSYPVGRRSSYEQYF.

This clonotype was counted ten times or more. The rearrangement uses TRBV5-1 and TRBJ2-1, with TRBD2 matching 10 bases. The CDR3 sequence is 16 residues long. J was trimmed by 4 bases and V by 1 base; bases with no gene match: 5. Per the germline V gene, CDR1 is SGHRS and CDR2 is YFSETQ. This CDR3 is CASSLWSGGAYNEQFF. CDR3 nucleotide sequence: TGCGCCAGCAGCTTGTGGAGCGGGGGGGCTTACAATGAGCAGTTCTTC.

The CDR3, as DNA: TGTGCCAGCAGCGTAGGATCAACAGGGGCCTACGAGCAGTACTTC. Its protein product is CASSVGSTGAYEQYF. The chain couples TRBV9 to TRBJ2-7, with TRBD1 matching 7 bases. The ends lost 0 bases at V and 2 bases at J; junction bases unmatched: 5. The germline V gene has CDR1 SGDLS and CDR2 YYNGEE. The CDR3 is 15 amino acids.

This clonotype showed up just a few times. The V and J genes are TRBV7-2 and TRBJ1-1; TRBD1 is a possible D gene (6 bases). The V gene's germline CDR1 is SGHTA and CDR2 FQGNSA. V was trimmed by 5 bases and J by 3 bases, leaving 13 bases between them. The CDR3 is made up of 14 amino acids. CDR3 DNA sequence: TGTGCCAGCAGCCCGGGGGCCTCGCACACTGAAGCTTTCTTT. It encodes CASSPGASHTEAFF.

The chain has TRBV5-1 and TRBJ2-7; TRBD1 aligns across 8 bases. After removal of 7 bases from V and 3 bases from J, the junction contained 9 bases not matched to a gene. Germline loops: CDR1 SGHRS, CDR2 YFSETQ. The CDR3 spans 14 residues. Here the CDR3 DNA reads TGCGCCAGCGAGCCCGGGACAGGAGACTACGAGCAGTACTTC. Its translation is CASEPGTGDYEQYF.

This clonotype has a count of ten or more. J is TRBJ2-7 and V is TRBV10-3; 8 bases line up with TRBD2. The CDR3 is made up of 15 amino acids. Per the germline V gene, CDR1 is ENHRY and CDR2 is SYGVKD. J was trimmed by 3 bases and V by 6 bases; bases with no gene match: 10. The CDR3 nucleotides are TGTGCCATCAGCCAGCCGACTAGCGCAAGCTACGAGCAGTACTTC. Translation gives CAISQPTSASYEQYF.

The rearrangement joins TRBV18 to TRBJ1-2, with D possibly matching TRBD1 (5 bases). In germline, CDR1 is KGHSH, CDR2 LQKENI. Trimming cost V 2 bases and J 3 bases, with 13 bases left between them. The CDR3 has 15 amino acids. CDR3 protein: CASSPYEGKDYGYTF. Here the CDR3 DNA reads TGTGCCAGCTCACCATATGAGGGGAAGGACTATGGCTACACCTTC.